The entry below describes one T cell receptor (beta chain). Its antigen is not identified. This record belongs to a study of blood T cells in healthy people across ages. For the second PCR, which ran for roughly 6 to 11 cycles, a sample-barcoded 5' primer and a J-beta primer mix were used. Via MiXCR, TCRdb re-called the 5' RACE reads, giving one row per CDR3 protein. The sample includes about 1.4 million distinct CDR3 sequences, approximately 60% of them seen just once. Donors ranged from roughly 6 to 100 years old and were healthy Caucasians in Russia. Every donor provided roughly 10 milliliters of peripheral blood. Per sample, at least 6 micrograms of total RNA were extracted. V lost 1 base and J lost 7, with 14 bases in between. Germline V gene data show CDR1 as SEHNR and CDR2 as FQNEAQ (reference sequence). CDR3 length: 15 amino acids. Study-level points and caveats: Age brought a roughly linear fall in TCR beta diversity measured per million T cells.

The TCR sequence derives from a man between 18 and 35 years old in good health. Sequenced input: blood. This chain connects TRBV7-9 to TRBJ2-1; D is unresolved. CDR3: CASSLGARSNNEQFF. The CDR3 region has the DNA TGTGCCAGCAGCTTAGGTGCCCGCAGTAATAATGAGCAGTTCTTC.